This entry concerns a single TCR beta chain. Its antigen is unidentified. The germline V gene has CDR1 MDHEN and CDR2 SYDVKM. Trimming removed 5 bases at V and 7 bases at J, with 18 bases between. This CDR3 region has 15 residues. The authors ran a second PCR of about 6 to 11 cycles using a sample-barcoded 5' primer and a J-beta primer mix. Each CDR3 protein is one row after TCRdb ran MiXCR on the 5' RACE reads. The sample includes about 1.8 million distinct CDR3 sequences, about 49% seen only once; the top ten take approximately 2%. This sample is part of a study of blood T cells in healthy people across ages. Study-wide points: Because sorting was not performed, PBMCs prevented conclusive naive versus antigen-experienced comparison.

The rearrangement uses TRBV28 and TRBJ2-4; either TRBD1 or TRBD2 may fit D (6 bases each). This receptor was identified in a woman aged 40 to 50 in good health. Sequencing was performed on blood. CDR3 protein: CASSANRGPGNIQYF. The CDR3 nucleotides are TGTGCCAGCAGTGCAAACCGGGGGCCGGGGAACATTCAGTACTTC.